A single sample is the source of the 21 T cell receptor beta chains below, sequenced in a study of cytomegalovirus exposure and HLA in healthy donors. Generated by immunoSEQ multiplex PCR, the TCRdb table keeps only in-frame clones and is missing some. The table lists 55,000 to 70,000 clones, roughly 91% of them singletons, with about 1.5% in the top ten. Source material: PBMCs. These TCRs come from a woman aged 18-35 years in good health and CMV-seronegative.

The rearrangement joins TRBV29-1 to TRBJ2-1, with D perhaps TRBD1 (6 bases). This CDR3 is 14 amino acids long. Per germline, CDR1 SQVTM and CDR2 ANQGSEA. The V gene lost 2 bases and the J gene lost 6 bases, with 14 bases spanning the gap. Written as DNA, the CDR3 is TGCAGCGTTGAAAGGCAGGGGTTTAGCAATGAGCAGTTCTTC. As protein: CSVERQGFSNEQFF.

The chain couples TRBV18 to TRBJ2-5; possible D gene TRBD2, 6 bases. CDR3 length: 15 amino acids. Trimming removed 5 bases from V and 5 bases from J, with 18 bases in between. Germline lookup yields CDR1 KGHSH and CDR2 LQKENI. The CDR3 DNA reads as TGTGCCAGCTCAGCGATAGGAGGGTCCGGGGAGACCCAGTACTTC. The encoded protein is CASSAIGGSGETQYF.

This clone was found a few times. The V call is TRBV4-2, the J call TRBJ2-7; D possibly corresponds to TRBD1 (5 bases). Trimming stripped 0 bases from V and 0 bases from J, with 6 bases between. CDR1 is LGHNA, CDR2 YNFKEQ, per germline. This CDR3 contains 14 residues. CDR3 nucleotide sequence: TGTGCCAGCAGCCAAGACAGGGTCTCCTACGAGCAGTACTTC. Encoded protein: CASSQDRVSYEQYF.

This rearrangement joins TRBV15 to TRBJ2-5; the match to TRBD1 covers 7 bases. With 0 bases clipped from V and 7 bases from J, the junction kept 8 bases outside the gene matches. The CDR3 has 15 amino acids. The germline gives CDR1 LNHNV, CDR2 YYDKDF (reference sequence). The CDR3 region has the DNA TGTGCCACCAGCAGAGAGGACAGGAATTCGGGGACCCAGTACTTC. As protein: CATSREDRNSGTQYF.

The chain combines TRBV7-6 with TRBJ1-4, with D maybe TRBD1 (6 bases). This CDR3 has 14 amino acids. The ends were cut back, 5 bases at V and 8 bases at J, with 15 bases in the middle. Per the germline V gene, CDR1 is SGHVS and CDR2 is FNYEAQ. This CDR3 is CASSLASTGEKLFF. In DNA form, the CDR3 reads TGTGCCAGCAGCCTGGCAAGTACAGGGGAAAAACTGTTTTTT.

CDR3 DNA: TGCAGCACTGGACTAGCGGTTAACAATGAGCAGTTCTTC. It translates to CSTGLAVNNEQFF. The rearrangement joins TRBV29-1 to TRBJ2-1, with 10 bases matching TRBD2. After removal of 8 bases from V and 5 bases from J, the junction contained 6 bases not matched to a gene. This CDR3 has 13 residues. Germline assignment: CDR1 SQVTM and CDR2 ANQGSEA.

This clone has only one observation. The chain is built from TRBV6-5 and TRBJ2-2; tentative D call: TRBD2 (6 bases). The CDR3 consists of 16 residues. Trimming took 1 base from V and 0 from J, leaving 9 bases between them. Germline CDR1 and CDR2: MNHEY and SVGAGI. The CDR3 spells CASSYFGGTNTGELFF. For the CDR3, the DNA is TGTGCCAGCAGTTACTTTGGCGGGACGAACACCGGGGAGCTGTTTTTT.

This clone was observed a single time. This chain links TRBV6-4 with TRBJ2-1; TRBD2 matches at 8 bases. The CDR3 runs 12 residues. Germline loops: CDR1 MRHNA, CDR2 SNTAGT. J gave up 14 bases and V 1 base, and 4 bases lay outside the gene matches. The CDR3 protein is CASSDWGTRKFF. DNA for the CDR3: TGTGCCAGCAGTGACTGGGGGACTAGAAAGTTCTTC.

This clone appeared a single time. V usage is TRBV18 and J usage is TRBJ1-4; possible D gene TRBD1, 6 bases. Trimming took off 1 base at V and 7 bases at J, with 10 bases between the two ends. The CDR3 runs 14 residues. The germline V gene has CDR1 KGHSH and CDR2 LQKENI. This chain's CDR3 is CASSPQQGSEKLFF. In DNA form, the CDR3 reads TGTGCCAGCTCACCACAGCAGGGGAGTGAAAAACTGTTTTTT.

The V gene is TRBV25-1, the J gene TRBJ1-2, with TRBD1 identical over 10 bases. Germline CDR1 and CDR2: MGHDK and SYGVNS. With V trimmed by 3 bases and J by 6 bases, 4 bases remained unmatched. This CDR3 is built from 14 residues. This chain's CDR3 is CASSDGTGVDGYTF. The CDR3 DNA reads as TGTGCCAGCAGTGACGGGACAGGGGTTGATGGCTACACCTTC.

The chain couples TRBV2 to TRBJ2-1; the match to TRBD2 covers 11 bases. Germline trimming cut 6 bases from V and 4 bases from J; bases unmatched to any gene: 5. Germline V gives CDR1 SNHLY, CDR2 FYNNEI. This CDR3 has 15 amino acids. CDR3 sequence (DNA): TGTGCCAGCAGGGGGACTAGCGGAAATTACAATGAGCAGTTCTTC. Its translation is CASRGTSGNYNEQFF.

The chain employs TRBV28 and TRBJ2-7, with a possible D match to TRBD2 (6 bases). Deletions cut 5 bases from V and 2 bases from J, with 16 bases between. Germline lookup yields CDR1 MDHEN and CDR2 SYDVKM. The CDR3 is 15 residues long. Here the CDR3 reads CASSRRGLTAYEQYF. The CDR3 DNA is TGTGCCAGCAGTCGTCGGGGACTTACCGCCTACGAGCAGTACTTC.

V is TRBV7-6 and J is TRBJ1-3, with TRBD1 identical over 7 bases. The germline V gene encodes CDR1 SGHVS and CDR2 FNYEAQ. With V trimmed by 6 bases and J by 0 bases, 5 bases remained unmatched. The CDR3 runs 15 residues. The CDR3: CASSTDRASGNTIYF. Here the CDR3 DNA reads TGTGCCAGCAGTACAGACAGGGCCTCTGGAAACACCATATATTTT.

The chain uses TRBV18 and TRBJ1-4; TRBD1 agrees at 7 bases. The germline V gene encodes CDR1 KGHSH and CDR2 LQKENI. J lost 7 bases, V lost 3 bases, and 8 bases had no gene match. This CDR3 has 15 residues. As DNA, the CDR3 is TGTGCCAGCTCACCGACCGGGACAGATGGTGAAAAACTGTTTTTT. It codes for CASSPTGTDGEKLFF.

Remarks on this clone: One junction end does not reproduce the germline sequence, and a read error may be involved. V is TRBV7-2 and J is TRBJ2-3, with 9 bases that match TRBD2. The CDR3 contains 15 residues. Germline values: CDR1 SGHTA, CDR2 FQGNSA. CDR3 in amino acids: CVSSLASGNTDTQYF. CDR3 bases: TGTGTCAGCAGCTTAGCTAGCGGGAACACAGATACGCAGTATTTT.

V usage is TRBV7-9 and J usage is TRBJ2-1; a weak D match, TRBD2 (5 bases). V was clipped by 5 bases and J by 5 bases, with 19 bases between them. There are 16 residues in the CDR3. CDR1 is SEHNR, CDR2 FQNEAQ, per germline (reference sequence). CDR3 coding DNA: TGTGCCAGCAGCCCTCCTTACAGACTGGGAGACAATGAGCAGTTCTTC. It translates to CASSPPYRLGDNEQFF.

The chain joins TRBV5-1 to TRBJ2-7; no definite D call. Germline V gives CDR1 SGHRS, CDR2 YFSETQ. The CDR3 sequence is 14 residues long. The germline V and J ends were trimmed by 0 bases and 2 bases, with 9 bases remaining between them. This chain's CDR3 is CASSLEAVTYEQYF. CDR3 sequence (DNA): TGCGCCAGCAGCTTGGAAGCCGTCACCTACGAGCAGTACTTC.

The chain couples TRBV7-2 to TRBJ1-4; D is perhaps TRBD1 (6 bases). Between the trimmed V and J ends, which lost 0 bases and 8 bases, there was a span of 10 bases. Looked up from germline, CDR1 is SGHTA and CDR2 is FQGNSA. This CDR3 comprises 14 residues. CDR3 sequence reads: CASSLARGSEKLFF. The CDR3 region has the DNA TGTGCCAGCAGCTTAGCCAGGGGAAGCGAAAAACTGTTTTTT.

This chain connects TRBV7-6 to TRBJ1-1; the D is unclear. Per germline, CDR1 SGHVS and CDR2 FNYEAQ. The length of the CDR3 is 15 residues. V shed 6 bases and J shed 4 bases, with 18 bases lying between them. CDR3 in DNA: TGTGCCAGCAGTCGGGAGAGTTGGGTTAGCACTGAAGCTTTCTTT. Its protein is CASSRESWVSTEAFF.

This clone was counted only a few times. The rearrangement links TRBV2 to TRBJ2-2; 7 bases agree with TRBD2. CDR1 and CDR2 (germline): SNHLY, FYNNEI. This CDR3 is built from 12 residues. J gave up 7 bases and V 7 bases, and 3 bases lay outside the gene matches. The DNA for the CDR3 is TGTGCCAGCAAAGGGGACTACGGGGAGCTGTTTTTT. Translation: CASKGDYGELFF.

V usage is TRBV7-6 and J usage is TRBJ1-4, with D maybe TRBD1 (5 bases). Germline CDR1 and CDR2: SGHVS and FNYEAQ. V was shortened by 5 bases and J by 7 bases, with 14 bases between the two germline ends. This CDR3 is 14 amino acids long. The CDR3 region has the DNA TGTGCCAGCAGCCTCGGGGGGAACGGTGAAAAACTGTTTTTT. This codes for CASSLGGNGEKLFF.